Listed here are 10 T cell receptor beta chains from one sample, sequenced in a study of response to subunit inactivated influenza vaccine. TCRdb re-derived calls from the RT-PCR reads in MiXCR, one entry per CDR3 protein. The data contain 540,000 or so distinct CDR3 sequences, 10% to 15% of them singletons. The material was PBMCs from blood, obtained around seven weeks after vaccination. These receptors all come from a man aged 45-65 years who received an inactivated influenza vaccine.

V usage is TRBV12-3 or TRBV12-4 and J usage is TRBJ2-2; 7 bases are a match to TRBD2. CDR3 size: 14 residues. Germline trimming cut 6 bases from V and 6 bases from J; bases unmatched to any gene: 7. CDR3 DNA: TGTGCCAGCAGCGTGACTAGCCTCGCCGGGGAGCTGTTTTTT. Translation gives CASSVTSLAGELFF.

This clonotype was recorded many times. J is TRBJ2-2 and V is TRBV20-1, with D possibly TRBD2 on 6 matching bases. The V end was cut by 6 bases, the J end by 6 bases, with 17 bases between. Germline CDR1 reads DFQATT; CDR2 reads SNEGSKA (reference sequence). The CDR3 covers 14 residues. DNA of the CDR3: TGCAGTGCCCCCCAACTAGCCGGGGCCGGGGAGCTGTTTTTT. Its protein is CSAPQLAGAGELFF.

This clonotype was observed a few times. The chain carries TRBV7-9 and TRBJ2-1; D remains unclear. V lost 2 bases, J lost 10 bases, and 15 bases lay in between. Germline V gives CDR1 SEHNR, CDR2 FQNEAQ (reference sequence). This CDR3 contains 14 residues. CDR3 loop: CASSLPKPVGEQFF. The CDR3 DNA reads TGTGCCAGCAGCTTACCAAAACCGGTAGGGGAGCAGTTCTTC.

This clonotype was observed a few times. The chain carries TRBV12-3 or TRBV12-4 and TRBJ1-2, with a weak D call TRBD1 (6 bases). This CDR3 spans 15 amino acids. Trimming removed 5 bases from V and 6 bases from J, with 19 bases in between. CDR3 nucleotide sequence: TGTGCCAGCAGTCTTTGGGACACGGCCCTCAATGGCTACACCTTC. Protein sequence: CASSLWDTALNGYTF.

The gene calls are TRBV5-1 and TRBJ2-7, with D possibly being TRBD2 (6 bases). This CDR3 contains 13 residues. Per germline, CDR1 SGHRS and CDR2 YFSETQ. V lost 7 bases to trimming and J lost 1 base, with 12 bases between them. The CDR3, as DNA: TGCGCCAGCCGAGGGACTTTTTCCTACGAGCAGTACTTC. Translation: CASRGTFSYEQYF.

This clonotype occurred many times. The CDR3 reads CASSFKGTGNQPQHF. CDR3 sequence (DNA): TGTGCCAGCAGTTTCAAGGGCACGGGCAATCAGCCCCAGCATTTT. The J gene is TRBJ1-5, the V gene TRBV12-3 or TRBV12-4; D is unresolved. V lost 3 bases and J 2 bases, leaving 11 bases between the germline ends. This CDR3 is built from 15 residues.

In its sample, this clonotype was seen a few times. This sequence joins TRBV15 and TRBJ2-2, with D possibly matching TRBD1 (6 bases). Germline V gives CDR1 LNHNV, CDR2 YYDKDF (reference sequence). The CDR3 totals 15 residues. Deletions cut 1 base from V and 4 bases from J, with 10 bases between. The DNA of the CDR3 is TGTGCCACCAGCAGAGGGGACACCTCCACCGGGGAGCTGTTTTTT. Residues: CATSRGDTSTGELFF. The full variable domain, in which reference TRBV15 and TRBJ2-2 provide the parts outside the CDR3, is DAMVIQNPRYQVTQFGKPVTLSCSQTLNHNVMYWYQQKSSQAPKLLFHYYDKDFNNEADTPDNFQSRRPNTSFCFLDIRSPGLGDTAMYLCATSRGDTSTGELFFGEGSRLTVL.

This clonotype was observed a handful of times. The chain employs TRBV12-3 or TRBV12-4 and TRBJ1-6, with D uncertain. The CDR3 is 15 amino acids. V was trimmed by 3 bases and J by 5 bases, leaving 11 bases between them. The CDR3 loop reads CASSFGPYDNSPLHF. The CDR3 DNA is TGTGCCAGCAGTTTCGGACCGTATGATAATTCACCCCTCCACTTT.

This chain connects TRBV27 to TRBJ2-2; no firm D call. V lost 4 bases and J lost 7, with 13 bases in between. The CDR3 length is 14 residues. Per germline, CDR1 MNHEY and CDR2 SMNVEV (reference sequence). The CDR3 loop is CASSWKRQYGELFF. CDR3 in DNA: TGTGCCAGCAGTTGGAAGCGTCAATACGGGGAGCTGTTTTTT.

This clonotype occurred a few times. This chain uses TRBV28 with TRBJ2-2; a weak D match, TRBD1 (6 bases). Germline V CDR1 and CDR2: MDHEN, SYDVKM. The CDR3 runs 18 residues. V lost 6 bases and J 2 bases, leaving 22 bases between the germline ends. CDR3 protein: CASSRSGMGATNTGELFF. The CDR3 nucleotides read TGTGCCAGCAGCCGGAGTGGGATGGGGGCGACCAACACCGGGGAGCTGTTTTTT.